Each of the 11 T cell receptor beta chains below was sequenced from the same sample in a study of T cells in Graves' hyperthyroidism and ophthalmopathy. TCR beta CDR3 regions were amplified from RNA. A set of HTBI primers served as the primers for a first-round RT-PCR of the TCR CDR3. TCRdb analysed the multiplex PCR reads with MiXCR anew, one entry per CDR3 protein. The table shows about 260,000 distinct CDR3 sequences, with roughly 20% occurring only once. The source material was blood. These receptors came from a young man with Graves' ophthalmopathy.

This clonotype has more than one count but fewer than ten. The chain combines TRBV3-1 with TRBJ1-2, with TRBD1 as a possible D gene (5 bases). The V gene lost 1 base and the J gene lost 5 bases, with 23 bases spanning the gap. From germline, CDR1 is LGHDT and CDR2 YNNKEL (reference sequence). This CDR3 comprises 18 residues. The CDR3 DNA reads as TGTGCCAGCAGCCAAGTCGGCCGCCGGGACTATTTGGGTTATGGCTACACCTTC. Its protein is CASSQVGRRDYLGYGYTF.

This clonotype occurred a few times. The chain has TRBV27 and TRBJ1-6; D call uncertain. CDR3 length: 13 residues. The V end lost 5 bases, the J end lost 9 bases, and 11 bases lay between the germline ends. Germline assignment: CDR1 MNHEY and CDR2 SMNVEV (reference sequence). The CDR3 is CASSIGPSSPLHF. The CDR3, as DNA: TGTGCCAGCAGTATCGGACCGAGTTCACCCCTCCACTTT.

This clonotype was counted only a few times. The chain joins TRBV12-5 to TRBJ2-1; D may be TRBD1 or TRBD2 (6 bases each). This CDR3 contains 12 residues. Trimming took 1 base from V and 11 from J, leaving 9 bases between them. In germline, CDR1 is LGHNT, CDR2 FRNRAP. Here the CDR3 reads CASGLGGAKQFF. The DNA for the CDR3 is TGTGCTAGTGGTTTGGGGGGGGCCAAGCAGTTCTTC.

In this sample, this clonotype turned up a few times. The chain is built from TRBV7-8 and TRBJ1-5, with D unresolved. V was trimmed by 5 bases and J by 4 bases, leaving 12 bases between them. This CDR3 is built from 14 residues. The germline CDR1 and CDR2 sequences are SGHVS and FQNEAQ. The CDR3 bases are TGTGCCAGCAGCATGCTACAGAGAAATCAGCCCCAGCATTTT. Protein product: CASSMLQRNQPQHF.

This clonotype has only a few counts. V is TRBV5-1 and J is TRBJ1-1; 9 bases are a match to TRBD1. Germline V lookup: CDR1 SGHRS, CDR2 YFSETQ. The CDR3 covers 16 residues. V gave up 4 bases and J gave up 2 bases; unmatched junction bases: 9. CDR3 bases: TGCGCCAGCAGCGGGGGACAGGGACGAGGCAACACTGAAGCTTTCTTT. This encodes CASSGGQGRGNTEAFF.

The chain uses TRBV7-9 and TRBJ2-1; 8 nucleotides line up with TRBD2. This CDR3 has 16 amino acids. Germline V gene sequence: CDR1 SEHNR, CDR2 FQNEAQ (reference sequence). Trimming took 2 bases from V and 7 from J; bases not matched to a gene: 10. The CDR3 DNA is TGTGCCAGCAGCTTAAGTATGACAGCGGGAGATAATGAGCAGTTCTTC. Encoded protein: CASSLSMTAGDNEQFF.

The CDR3 bases are TGTGCCAGCAGCGGACAGGGAGTGTACAATGGCTACACCTTC. Amino acid sequence: CASSGQGVYNGYTF. The chain uses TRBV27 and TRBJ1-2, with 8 nucleotides matching TRBD1. CDR1 and CDR2 (germline): MNHEY, SMNVEV (reference sequence). This CDR3 is 14 amino acids long. The ends lost 6 bases at V and 6 bases at J; junction bases unmatched: 9.

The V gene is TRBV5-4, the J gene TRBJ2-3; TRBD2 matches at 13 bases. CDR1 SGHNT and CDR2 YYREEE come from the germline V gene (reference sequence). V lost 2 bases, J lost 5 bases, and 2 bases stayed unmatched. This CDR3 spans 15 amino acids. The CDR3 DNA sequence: TGTGCCAGCAGCTTTGGGACTAGCGGGATAGATACGCAGTATTTT. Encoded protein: CASSFGTSGIDTQYF. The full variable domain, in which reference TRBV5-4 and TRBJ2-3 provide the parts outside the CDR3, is ETGVTQSPTHLIKTRGQQVTLRCSSQSGHNTVSWYQQALGQGPQFIFQYYREEENGRGNFPPRFSGLQFPNYSSELNVNALELDDSALYLCASSFGTSGIDTQYFGPGTRLTVL.

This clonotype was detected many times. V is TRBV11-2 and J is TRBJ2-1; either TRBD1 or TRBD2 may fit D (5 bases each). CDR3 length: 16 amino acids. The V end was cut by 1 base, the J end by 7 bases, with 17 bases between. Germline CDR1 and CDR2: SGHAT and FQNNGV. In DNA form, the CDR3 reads TGTGCCAGCAGCTTAGTATGGGACCCATTGGCAAATGAGCAGTTCTTC. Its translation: CASSLVWDPLANEQFF.

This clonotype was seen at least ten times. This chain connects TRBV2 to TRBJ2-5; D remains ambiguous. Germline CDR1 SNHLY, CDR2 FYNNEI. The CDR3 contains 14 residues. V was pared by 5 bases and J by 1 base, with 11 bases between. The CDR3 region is CASSRGSGQETQYF. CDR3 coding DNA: TGTGCCAGCAGTCGCGGTTCGGGCCAAGAGACCCAGTACTTC.

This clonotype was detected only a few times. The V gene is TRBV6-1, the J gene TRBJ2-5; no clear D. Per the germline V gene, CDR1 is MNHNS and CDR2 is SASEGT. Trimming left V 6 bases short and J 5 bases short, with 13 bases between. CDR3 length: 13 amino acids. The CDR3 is CASSLALGETQYF. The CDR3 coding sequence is TGTGCCAGCAGCCTTGCCTTAGGCGAGACCCAGTACTTC.